This TCR beta chain was identified during a study of blood T cell repertoires in COVID-19. About the study: Material from acute and convalescent COVID-19 was sourced from the United States, Italy and Spain. In each case, the material was cDNA or gDNA derived from T cells, B-cell-depleted T cells, or PBMCs.

Per the germline V gene, CDR1 is LGHNA and CDR2 is YNFKEQ. This CDR3 spans 15 amino acids. V lost 2 bases and J 8 bases, leaving 18 bases between the germline ends. In the authors' methods: Reference gene primer amplification gave nucleated cell count estimates. The table came from immunoSEQ multiplex PCR; TCRdb's copy has only in-frame clones and leaves some out. Clonal size and the V and J genes are those of that table, whereas D and trimming came from the DNA. The table shows approximately 190,000 clones, with 65% to 85% occurring only once. Input material: peripheral blood. V is TRBV4-2 and J is TRBJ1-2; the D gene is possibly TRBD1 (6 bases). The sequence came from a man aged 55 to 69 with active or convalescent COVID-19. CDR3 sequence: CASSQPQGRGYGYTF. In nucleotides, the CDR3 is TGTGCCAGCAGCCAACCCCAGGGGAGGGGTTACGGCTACACCTTC.